This T cell receptor (beta chain) was retrieved from a study of graft-versus-host responses after intestinal transplantation. CDR3 length: 14 residues. Trimming took off 10 bases at V and 7 bases at J, with 20 bases between the two ends. From germline, CDR1 is SNHLY and CDR2 FYNNEI. This clone occurred once. The antigen is not known. Assay used: immunoSEQ multiplex PCR; TCRdb lists only in-frame clones, some missing. The data contain under 150,000 clones, around nine tenths of them singletons. The sequences come from unstimulated CD4+ T cells sorted from spleen or lymph node cells, collected before intestinal transplant. The rearrangement joins TRBV2 to TRBJ1-3; D ambiguous. This TCR came from a human donor who received an intestinal transplant. CDR3 in DNA: TGTGCCACCGGGTCGACCGCCAGGACGAACACCATATATTTT. This translates into CATGSTARTNTIYF.